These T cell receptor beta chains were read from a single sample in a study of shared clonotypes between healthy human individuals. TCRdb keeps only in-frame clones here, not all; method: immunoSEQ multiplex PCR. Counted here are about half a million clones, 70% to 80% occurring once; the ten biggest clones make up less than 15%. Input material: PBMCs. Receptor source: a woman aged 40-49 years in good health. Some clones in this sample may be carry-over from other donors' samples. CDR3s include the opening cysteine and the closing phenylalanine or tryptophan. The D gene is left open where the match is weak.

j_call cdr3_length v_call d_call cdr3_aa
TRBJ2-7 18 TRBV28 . CASSLASGGPLSSYEQYF
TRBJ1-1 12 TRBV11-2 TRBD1 CASSTDRGKAFF
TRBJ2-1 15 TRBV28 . CASSLTSDTYNEQFF
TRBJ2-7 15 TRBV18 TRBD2 CASSPMAGGLNEQYF
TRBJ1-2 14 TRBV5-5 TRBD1 CASSGTTGGFGYTF
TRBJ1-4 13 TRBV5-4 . CASSFRGGEKLFF
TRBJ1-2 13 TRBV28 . CASSSDGYYGYTF
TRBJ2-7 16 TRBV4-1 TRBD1 CASSQVTGTGVHEQYF
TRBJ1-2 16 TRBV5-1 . CASSLGRADTNYGYTF
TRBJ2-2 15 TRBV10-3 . CAISPSGGETGELFF
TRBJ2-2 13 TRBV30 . CAWSDKNTGELFF
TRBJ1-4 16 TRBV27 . CASSRFQDGTNEKLFF
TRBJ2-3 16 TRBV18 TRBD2 CASSPVAGGPGDTQYF
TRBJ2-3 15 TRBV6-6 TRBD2 CASSVREGGTDTQYF
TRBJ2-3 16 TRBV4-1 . CASSQESLRPTDTQYF
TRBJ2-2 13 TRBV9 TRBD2 CASSVATSKKLFF
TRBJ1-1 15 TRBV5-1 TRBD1 CASSLRAGGNTEAFF
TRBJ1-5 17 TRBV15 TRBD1 CATSTQKGTGFNQPQHF
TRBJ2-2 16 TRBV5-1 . CASSLARGSGTGELFF
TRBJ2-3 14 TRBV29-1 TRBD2 CSVALAGAGDTQYF
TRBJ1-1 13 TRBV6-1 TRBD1 CASRPTGVTEAFF
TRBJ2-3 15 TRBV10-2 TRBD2 CASRVAGDAADTQYF
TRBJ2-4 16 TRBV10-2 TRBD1 CASSESGDRGTNIQYF
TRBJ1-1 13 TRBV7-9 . CASSLDSNTEAFF
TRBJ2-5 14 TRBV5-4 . CASSFGHRQETQYF
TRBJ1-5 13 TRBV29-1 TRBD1 CSVRDRVGQPQHF
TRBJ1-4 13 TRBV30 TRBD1 CAWSRQGYEKLFF
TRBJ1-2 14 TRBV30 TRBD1 CAWPRQGAGSGYTF
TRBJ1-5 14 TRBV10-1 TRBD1 CASIHRQGGQPQHF
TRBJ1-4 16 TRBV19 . CASSPGGTAGDEKLFF
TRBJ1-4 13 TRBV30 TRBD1 CAWTGGAPEKLFF
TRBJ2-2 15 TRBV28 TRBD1 CASKKQGTNTGELFF
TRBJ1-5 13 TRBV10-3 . CAIRGTENQPQHF
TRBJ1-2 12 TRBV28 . CALGWGRYGYTF
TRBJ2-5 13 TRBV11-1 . CASSFGYQETQYF
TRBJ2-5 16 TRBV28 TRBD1 CASSLGPTGDQETQYF
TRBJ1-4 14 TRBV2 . CASIRGGTNEKLFF